The 23 T cell receptor beta chains in this list originate from one sample, sequenced in a study of blood T cell repertoires in COVID-19. Repertoires were generated with immunoSEQ multiplex PCR, while TCRdb's copy carries only in-frame clones and drops some. The data contain about 300,000 clones, around nine tenths of them singletons. Sequencing was done on a sample of PBMCs or T cells enriched from blood (not recorded which). These TCRs come from a woman aged 18-29 years who had recovered from COVID-19.

The rearrangement joins TRBV2 to TRBJ2-6, with 7 bases fitting TRBD1. CDR1 and CDR2 (germline): SNHLY, FYNNEI. This CDR3 region has 13 residues. V trimming: 5 bases; J trimming: 11 bases; junction bases outside the gene matches: 6. The CDR3 sequence: CASSRDRVHVLTF. DNA for the CDR3: TGTGCCAGCAGTCGCGACAGGGTTCACGTCCTGACTTTC.

The chain uses TRBV7-8 and TRBJ2-1; 12 bases line up with TRBD2. Germline assignment: CDR1 SGHVS and CDR2 FQNEAQ. The CDR3 totals 15 residues. The junction had 3 bases not matched to a gene; V was cut back by 5 bases and J by 4 bases. Here the CDR3 DNA reads TGTGCCAGCAGCCGACTAGCGGGGGAGTACAATGAGCAGTTCTTC. It specifies CASSRLAGEYNEQFF.

V is TRBV2 and J is TRBJ1-1; 10 positions match TRBD1. In germline, CDR1 is SNHLY, CDR2 FYNNEI. V was clipped by 6 bases and J by 4 bases; unmatched bases: 5. The CDR3 has 14 amino acids. CDR3 in amino acids: CASRLDRGRTEAFF. CDR3 DNA sequence: TGTGCCAGCAGGTTAGACAGGGGGCGCACTGAAGCTTTCTTT.

The rearrangement uses TRBV18 and TRBJ1-5; D is unresolved. Trimming removed 6 bases at V and 10 bases at J, with 13 bases between. From germline, CDR1 is KGHSH and CDR2 LQKENI. The CDR3 contains 12 residues. The CDR3 sequence is CASSHHSTPQHF. For the CDR3, the DNA is TGTGCCAGCTCGCACCACTCAACTCCCCAGCATTTT.

The V gene is TRBV24-1, the J gene TRBJ2-3; 11 nucleotides agree with TRBD1. This CDR3 is 17 amino acids long. Germline CDR1 is KGHDR and CDR2 is SFDVKD. Losses at the gene ends were 3 bases for V and 2 bases for J; bases not matched to a gene: 6. As DNA, the CDR3 is TGTGCCACCAGTGATGAGAGGACAGGGGGCATCACAGATACGCAGTATTTT. This sequence encodes CATSDERTGGITDTQYF.

The chain links TRBV7-2 to TRBJ1-2; 8 bases agree with TRBD1. Germline CDR1 SGHTA, CDR2 FQGNSA. V lost 1 base to trimming and J lost 4 bases; unmatched junction nucleotides: 8. The CDR3 covers 16 residues. The DNA for the CDR3 is TGTGCCAGCAGCTTAGGGAGGGGGACAGGACTCTATGGCTACACCTTC. This sequence encodes CASSLGRGTGLYGYTF.

CDR3 in DNA: TGCGCCAGCAGCCTCAGGACTAGCCAAGAGACCCAGTACTTC. This codes for CASSLRTSQETQYF. The rearrangement joins TRBV5-1 to TRBJ2-5, with 7 positions matching TRBD2. V lost 4 bases and J lost 1; bases outside the gene matches: 4. Germline CDR1 is SGHRS and CDR2 is YFSETQ. This CDR3 is 14 amino acids long.

The chain employs TRBV2 and TRBJ1-1; 9 bases align to TRBD1. The ends lost 7 bases at V and 1 base at J; junction bases unmatched: 4. This CDR3 has 14 residues. Germline lookup yields CDR1 SNHLY and CDR2 FYNNEI. The CDR3 protein is CASMRTGENTEAFF. CDR3 DNA sequence: TGTGCCAGCATGAGGACAGGGGAGAACACTGAAGCTTTCTTT.

The chain links TRBV27 to TRBJ2-7; D is ambiguous. Trimming cost V 3 bases and J 3 bases, with 21 bases left between them. CDR3 size: 17 residues. Germline-derived CDR1 and CDR2 are MNHEY and SMNVEV (reference sequence). Here the CDR3 reads CASSLFGRLQTNYEQYF. CDR3 nucleotide sequence: TGTGCCAGCAGTTTGTTTGGCCGCCTGCAGACAAACTACGAGCAGTACTTC.

This chain joins TRBV4-1 and TRBJ2-1; D perhaps matches TRBD1 (5 bases). The CDR3 length is 12 residues. The V end lost 3 bases, the J end lost 15 bases, and 15 bases lay between the germline ends. The germline CDR1 and CDR2 sequences are MGHRA and YSYEKL. CDR3 sequence: CASSHIRQGRFF. As DNA, the CDR3 is TGCGCCAGCAGCCACATTAGGCAGGGTAGGTTCTTC.

The genes are TRBV5-1 and TRBJ1-1, with D possibly being TRBD1 (5 bases). Trimming removed 7 bases from V and 3 bases from J, with 16 bases in between. The CDR3 has 14 amino acids. Germline CDR1 and CDR2: SGHRS and YFSETQ. The CDR3 region has the DNA TGCGCCAGCGCGCCCTCCAGGGTTGACACTGAAGCTTTCTTT. As protein: CASAPSRVDTEAFF.

The chain has TRBV27 and TRBJ2-7, with TRBD2 as a possible D gene (5 bases). Germline assignment: CDR1 MNHEY and CDR2 SMNVEV (reference sequence). The CDR3 is made up of 15 amino acids. V lost 5 bases and J lost 2, with 16 bases in between. CDR3 protein: CASSSTLYGTYEQYF. CDR3 DNA sequence: TGTGCCAGCAGTAGCACCCTTTACGGGACCTACGAGCAGTACTTC.

The rearrangement uses TRBV28 and TRBJ1-2, with D maybe TRBD1 (6 bases). Trimming removed 4 bases from V and 7 bases from J, with 10 bases in between. This CDR3 spans 12 amino acids. The germline V gene has CDR1 MDHEN and CDR2 SYDVKM. The CDR3 DNA is TGTGCCAGCAGTTCGGACAGAGTTGGCTACACCTTC. Protein product: CASSSDRVGYTF.

The CDR3 protein is CASSSAGRDSLNSREKLFF. The DNA for the CDR3 is TGTGCCAGCTCATCGGCGGGTAGGGACAGTCTAAACAGCAGGGAAAAACTGTTTTTT. The rearrangement links TRBV18 to TRBJ1-4; TRBD1 matches 7 bases. V shed 5 bases and J 8 bases; nucleotides not matched to a gene: 23. CDR3 length: 19 residues. Germline V gene lookup returns CDR1 KGHSH and CDR2 LQKENI.

The rearrangement links TRBV21-1 to TRBJ1-5; TRBD1 was called by the table and not checked on the DNA. TRBV21-1 constitutes a pseudogene. The CDR3 sequence is 23 residues long. Here the CDR3 DNA reads TGTGCCAGCAGCAAGGGGGCGGACAGGGGGCGCAGGGTTATAGCGAGAAGCAATCAGCCCCAGCATTTT. This encodes CASSKGADRGRRVIARSNQPQHF.

The chain uses TRBV11-2 and TRBJ2-7, with TRBD2 as a possible D gene (6 bases). Trimming took 0 bases from V and 3 from J, leaving 12 bases between them. This CDR3 contains 15 residues. Germline V gene data show CDR1 as SGHAT and CDR2 as FQNNGV. This CDR3 reads CASSLDPSAIYEQYF. The CDR3 DNA is TGTGCCAGCAGCTTAGATCCTAGCGCGATCTACGAGCAGTACTTC. Combining the CDR3 with reference TRBV11-2 and TRBJ2-7 gives the whole variable domain EAGVAQSPRYKIIEKRQSVAFWCNPISGHATLYWYQQILGQGPKLLIQFQNNGVVDDSQLPKDRFSAERLKGVDSTLKIQPAKLEDSAVYLCASSLDPSAIYEQYFGPGTRLTVT.

J is TRBJ2-7 and V is TRBV19; D perhaps matches TRBD2 (7 bases). CDR3 length: 14 amino acids. The V end was cut by 6 bases, the J end by 5 bases, with 17 bases between. Germline V gene data show CDR1 as LNHDA and CDR2 as SQIVND (reference sequence). CDR3 amino acids: CASSQGGGVDEQYF. The CDR3 bases are TGTGCCAGTAGCCAAGGGGGGGGAGTCGACGAGCAGTACTTC. Full variable domain (rest looked up from reference TRBV19 and TRBJ2-7): DGGITQSPKYLFRKEGQNVTLSCEQNLNHDAMYWYRQDPGQGLRLIYYSQIVNDFQKGDIAEGYSVSREKKESFPLTVTSAQKNPTAFYLCASSQGGGVDEQYFGPGTRLTVT.

Only one count was recorded for this clone. The genes are TRBV6-5 and TRBJ2-3, with TRBD1 matching 7 bases. V shed 6 bases and J 1 base; nucleotides not matched to a gene: 7. CDR3 length equals 15 residues. Per germline, CDR1 MNHEY and CDR2 SVGAGI. The CDR3 nucleotides are TGTGCCAGCAGGTCGGGACAGTTCCGCACAGATACGCAGTATTTT. Encoded protein: CASRSGQFRTDTQYF.

The V call is TRBV7-8, the J call TRBJ2-3; possible D gene TRBD2, 6 bases. Germline CDR1 reads SGHVS; CDR2 reads FQNEAQ. V was clipped by 7 bases and J by 2 bases, with 13 bases between them. The CDR3 loop spans 14 amino acids. The CDR3 bases are TGTGCCAGCAAGACCGGGACTGCCACAGATACGCAGTATTTT. It encodes CASKTGTATDTQYF.

The V and J genes are TRBV19 and TRBJ2-5; 10 bases are shared with TRBD1. The trim removed 4 bases at V and 4 bases at J, leaving 3 bases unmatched. Germline CDR1 is LNHDA and CDR2 is SQIVND (reference sequence). This CDR3 has 14 amino acids. CDR3 amino acids: CASSKGQGRETQYF. DNA of the CDR3: TGTGCCAGTAGTAAGGGACAGGGGCGAGAGACCCAGTACTTC.

The chain couples TRBV25-1 to TRBJ2-1; maybe TRBD1 (5 bases). Germline V gene data show CDR1 as MGHDK and CDR2 as SYGVNS. This CDR3 is built from 14 residues. Trimming took off 8 bases at V and 0 bases at J, with 11 bases between the two ends. DNA of the CDR3: TGTGCCAGCTCGGCAGACAGCTCCTACAATGAGCAGTTCTTC. The encoded protein is CASSADSSYNEQFF.

Turning to this clone: The junction and the germline gene differ at one end; a read error may be behind it. The gene calls are TRBV24-1 and TRBJ2-2; TRBD1 aligns across 7 bases. The germline gives CDR1 KGHDR, CDR2 SFDVKD. CDR3 length equals 16 residues. DNA for the CDR3: TGTGCCACCAGTGTTTTGGGGACAGAGAACACCGGGGAGCTGTTTTTT. It is translated as CATSVLGTENTGELFF.

The DNA of the CDR3 is TGTGCCAGCAGCTTCACCGGGACAGGTCGTTACGAGCAGTACTTC. This codes for CASSFTGTGRYEQYF. The chain couples TRBV13 to TRBJ2-7; TRBD1 matches 8 bases. Germline-derived CDR1 and CDR2 are PRHDT and FYEKMQ (reference sequence). Trimming removed 3 bases from V and 4 bases from J; junction bases left unmatched: 8. CDR3 length equals 15 residues.